Below, 28 T cell receptor beta chains from the same sample are listed, as sequenced in a study of response to subunit inactivated influenza vaccine. TCRdb reanalysed the RT-PCR reads using MiXCR and keeps one entry per CDR3 protein. The data contain roughly 760,000 distinct CDR3 sequences, 21% of them singletons. This specimen was PBMCs from blood, taken less than 6 days after vaccination. The receptor set was obtained from a man aged 50 to 59 who received an inactivated influenza vaccine.

The chain joins TRBV12-3 or TRBV12-4 to TRBJ2-3; TRBD1 aligns across 9 bases. The length of the CDR3 is 16 residues. Germline trimming cut 6 bases from V and 5 bases from J; bases unmatched to any gene: 12. CDR3 region: CASSRGQGRYGDTQYF. For the CDR3, the DNA is TGTGCCAGCAGCCGCGGACAGGGGAGGTATGGAGATACGCAGTATTTT.

This clonotype was picked up a small number of times. V is TRBV15 and J is TRBJ2-5, with TRBD2 matching 10 bases. CDR1 is LNHNV and CDR2 is YYDKDF in the germline V gene (reference sequence). The length of the CDR3 is 15 residues. Trimming removed 1 base from V and 5 bases from J; junction bases left unmatched: 4. In nucleotides, the CDR3 is TGTGCCACCAGCAGAGGAGATAGCGGGAGGGAGACCCAGTACTTC. This encodes CATSRGDSGRETQYF.

V and J are TRBV27 and TRBJ2-7; TRBD2 matches at 7 bases. Per the germline V gene, CDR1 is MNHEY and CDR2 is SMNVEV (reference sequence). This CDR3 is 14 amino acids long. The junction had 4 bases not matched to a gene; V was cut back by 3 bases and J by 2 bases. The CDR3 nucleotides are TGTGCCAGCAGTTTCGTTGCGGGAGCCTACGAGCAGTACTTC. Its translation: CASSFVAGAYEQYF.

This clonotype was counted a few times. The chain is built from TRBV4-3 and TRBJ2-2; 9 bases are shared with TRBD2. Per germline, CDR1 LGHNA and CDR2 YSLEER. With V trimmed by 0 bases and J by 5 bases, 7 bases remained unmatched. CDR3 size: 17 residues. CDR3 residues: CASSQELLAGVTGELFF. The CDR3 DNA follows: TGCGCCAGCAGCCAAGAGTTGTTAGCGGGAGTTACCGGGGAGCTGTTTTTT.

This clonotype occurred a few times. V usage is TRBV5-1 and J usage is TRBJ1-6; D remains ambiguous. Germline CDR1 is SGHRS and CDR2 is YFSETQ. V was cut by 2 bases and J by 7 bases, with 16 bases left in between. The CDR3 consists of 16 residues. DNA of the CDR3: TGCGCCAGCAGCTTATCAGGTGCGGGTGGAAATTCACCCCTCCACTTT. Its protein is CASSLSGAGGNSPLHF.

J is TRBJ1-6 and V is TRBV20-1; 8 positions agree with TRBD1. CDR1 DFQATT and CDR2 SNEGSKA come from the germline V gene (reference sequence). V trimming: 2 bases; J trimming: 7 bases; junction bases outside the gene matches: 7. This CDR3 has 15 amino acids. The CDR3 sequence is CSARKQGAQNSPLHF. CDR3 bases: TGCAGTGCTAGAAAGCAGGGGGCGCAGAATTCACCCCTCCACTTT.

The table lists this clonotype with a few counts. The chain joins TRBV4-1 to TRBJ1-6, with no clear D. Germline V gene data show CDR1 as MGHRA and CDR2 as YSYEKL. The CDR3 is made up of 14 amino acids. Trimming took 3 bases from V and 2 from J, leaving 5 bases between them. CDR3 DNA sequence: TGCGCCAGCAGCCACCAGACCTATAATTCACCCCTCCACTTT. This encodes CASSHQTYNSPLHF.

The gene calls are TRBV12-3 or TRBV12-4 and TRBJ1-6; D ambiguous. CDR3 length: 13 residues. V lost 0 bases and J 9 bases, leaving 6 bases between the germline ends. In DNA, the CDR3 is TGTGCCAGCAGTTTAGCGCGGGGTTCACCCCTCCACTTT. This gives the protein CASSLARGSPLHF.

This clonotype was seen only a few times. J is TRBJ2-7 and V is TRBV20-1; 9 bases map to TRBD1. This CDR3 contains 14 residues. CDR1 and CDR2 from the germline V gene are DFQATT and SNEGSKA (reference sequence). With 5 bases clipped from V and 2 bases from J, the junction kept 7 bases outside the gene matches. The chain's CDR3 is CSAPGQGRPYEQYF. Here the CDR3 DNA reads TGCAGTGCTCCTGGACAGGGGAGACCCTACGAGCAGTACTTC.

The V and J genes are TRBV24-1 and TRBJ1-5; tentatively, D is TRBD1 (6 bases). CDR1 KGHDR and CDR2 SFDVKD come from the germline V gene. With 4 bases removed from V and 0 bases from J, the gap between germline ends came to 12 bases. The CDR3 consists of 16 residues. The DNA of the CDR3 is TGTGCCACCAGTGAGCGGACAGCCTATAGCAATCAGCCCCAGCATTTT. It codes for CATSERTAYSNQPQHF.

The genes are TRBV5-1 and TRBJ2-3; 11 bases are a match to TRBD2. Germline CDR1 SGHRS, CDR2 YFSETQ. Trimming removed 0 bases from V and 2 bases from J; junction bases left unmatched: 8. This CDR3 comprises 18 residues. The CDR3 sequence: CASSLVLGTSGLTDTQYF. The CDR3, as DNA: TGCGCCAGCAGCTTGGTACTAGGGACTAGCGGCCTCACAGATACGCAGTATTTT.

The V gene is TRBV6-2 or TRBV6-3, the J gene TRBJ1-1, with TRBD1 as a possible D gene (5 bases). V was pared by 8 bases and J by 10 bases, with 20 bases between. The CDR3 is made up of 13 amino acids. Germline CDR1 and CDR2: MNHEY and SVGEGT. The CDR3 region has the DNA TGTGCCAGCGGACCCTACAGGCCCGGGGGAGCTTTCTTT. Translating it yields CASGPYRPGGAFF.

The rearrangement links TRBV6-1 to TRBJ2-1; TRBD2 matches at 8 bases. Germline CDR1 MNHNS, CDR2 SASEGT. The CDR3 is 14 amino acids. Losses at the gene ends were 5 bases for V and 9 bases for J; bases not matched to a gene: 9. The CDR3 bases are TGTGCCAGCAGTACCACGGGGGGGCCTCTTGAGCAGTTCTTC. Residues: CASSTTGGPLEQFF.

This clonotype was picked up many times. The gene calls are TRBV11-2 and TRBJ1-5; D is undetermined. V lost 5 bases to trimming and J lost 5 bases, with 25 bases between them. This CDR3 has 18 residues. Germline CDR1 reads SGHAT; CDR2 reads FQNNGV. For the CDR3, the DNA is TGTGCCAGCAGCCCAAGCGGAGGCCAGACATTTACCTATCAGCCCCAGCATTTT. It encodes CASSPSGGQTFTYQPQHF.

This chain connects TRBV7-8 to TRBJ2-1, with TRBD2 identical over 9 bases. Unmatched junction bases numbered 7, after V lost 1 base and J lost 3 bases. The CDR3 has 17 amino acids. Per germline, CDR1 SGHVS and CDR2 FQNEAQ. DNA of the CDR3: TGTGCCAGCAGCTTAGATCTAGGGACTAGCAGCTACAATGAGCAGTTCTTC. It translates to CASSLDLGTSSYNEQFF.

The table lists this clonotype with a few counts. This chain links TRBV13 with TRBJ2-1; D is ambiguous. Germline loops: CDR1 PRHDT, CDR2 FYEKMQ (reference sequence). V was cut by 3 bases and J by 0 bases, with 9 bases left in between. The CDR3 covers 15 residues. CDR3 DNA sequence: TGTGCCAGCAGCTTCCTAGGTAGCTCCTACAATGAGCAGTTCTTC. This codes for CASSFLGSSYNEQFF.

This clonotype showed up just a few times. The chain carries TRBV5-1 and TRBJ1-1, with D possibly matching TRBD1 (5 bases). The length of the CDR3 is 14 residues. CDR1 and CDR2 from the germline V gene are SGHRS and YFSETQ. V lost 3 bases to trimming and J lost 2 bases, with 11 bases between them. DNA of the CDR3: TGCGCCAGCAGCTCGGGACCTTCCAACACTGAAGCTTTCTTT. Its protein product is CASSSGPSNTEAFF.

J is TRBJ1-1 and V is TRBV18; no clear D. Trimming removed 0 bases at V and 3 bases at J, with 8 bases between. The CDR3 is made up of 14 amino acids. Germline assignment: CDR1 KGHSH and CDR2 LQKENI. CDR3 DNA sequence: TGTGCCAGCTCACCACCGTCCGGGGACACTGAAGCTTTCTTT. It specifies CASSPPSGDTEAFF.

This rearrangement joins TRBV20-1 to TRBJ2-1, with 7 bases aligning to TRBD2. The V segment lost 2 bases and the J segment 0 bases; nucleotides outside the gene matches: 7. Germline CDR1 and CDR2: DFQATT and SNEGSKA (reference sequence). The CDR3 runs to 16 residues. The CDR3 reads CSARPLADVSYNEQFF. The CDR3 DNA sequence: TGCAGTGCTAGACCCCTAGCGGACGTCTCCTACAATGAGCAGTTCTTC.

The V gene is TRBV12-3 or TRBV12-4, the J gene TRBJ2-2; the D gene is possibly TRBD2 (6 bases). Trimming stripped 3 bases from V and 1 base from J, with 9 bases between. The CDR3 has 15 amino acids. The CDR3 region has the DNA TGTGCCAGCAGTTTTTACGGGGGGAACACCGGGGAGCTGTTTTTT. Translated, it gives CASSFYGGNTGELFF.

In this sample, this clonotype turned up a few times. V and J are TRBV12-3 or TRBV12-4 and TRBJ1-6, with TRBD1 as a possible D gene (5 bases). CDR3 length: 15 residues. The V end was cut by 1 base, the J end by 10 bases, with 14 bases between. CDR3 amino acids: CASSLGGSHGSPLHF. The CDR3 nucleotides read TGTGCCAGCAGTTTAGGGGGCAGCCACGGGTCACCCCTCCACTTT.

The chain has TRBV5-1 and TRBJ1-6; 10 bases line up with TRBD1. Looked up from germline, CDR1 is SGHRS and CDR2 is YFSETQ. The CDR3 length is 15 residues. V lost 4 bases, J lost 5 bases, and 3 bases stayed unmatched. The CDR3 DNA reads TGCGCCAGCAGCGGCGGGACAGGGGATAATTCACCCCTCCACTTT. This codes for CASSGGTGDNSPLHF.

This clonotype came up a few times. V usage is TRBV20-1 and J usage is TRBJ2-7, with 11 positions matching TRBD2. CDR3 length: 15 amino acids. The germline gives CDR1 DFQATT, CDR2 SNEGSKA (reference sequence). CDR3 region: CSARTGTSGGAPNFV. DNA for the CDR3: TGCAGTGCTAGAACCGGGACTAGCGGAGGGGCTCCTAACTTCGTC.

J is TRBJ2-7 and V is TRBV5-1; possible D gene TRBD1, 6 bases. The V gene lost 4 bases and the J gene lost 3 bases, with 11 bases spanning the gap. This CDR3 contains 13 residues. Germline V lookup: CDR1 SGHRS, CDR2 YFSETQ. In DNA, the CDR3 is TGCGCCAGCAGCCCAAACAGGGACTACGAGCAGTACTTC. Translated: CASSPNRDYEQYF.

The sample holds many counts of this clonotype. V and J are TRBV10-3 and TRBJ2-3, with TRBD1 matching over 8 bases. The germline V gene encodes CDR1 ENHRY and CDR2 SYGVKD. Trimming removed 3 bases from V and 5 bases from J; junction bases left unmatched: 10. This CDR3 comprises 16 residues. Here the CDR3 reads CAISDKDRDGGDTQYF. In DNA, the CDR3 is TGTGCCATCAGTGATAAGGACAGGGATGGTGGAGATACGCAGTATTTT.

The V and J genes are TRBV29-1 and TRBJ2-7; D possibly corresponds to TRBD1 (6 bases). Germline V gene data show CDR1 as SQVTM and CDR2 as ANQGSEA. Trimming left V 3 bases short and J 5 bases short, with 14 bases between. CDR3 length: 13 amino acids. As DNA, the CDR3 is TGCAGCGTTGATCTCCCAGGGGTCCACGAGCAGTACTTC. This gives the protein CSVDLPGVHEQYF.

This chain joins TRBV27 and TRBJ2-5; weak D call: TRBD2 (5 bases). The CDR3 has 15 residues. Trimming stripped 5 bases from V and 2 bases from J, with 15 bases between. Germline V CDR1 and CDR2: MNHEY, SMNVEV (reference sequence). The CDR3 DNA reads TGTGCCAGCAGTGTCCGTAGCGATCCACAAGAGACCCAGTACTTC. Its translation: CASSVRSDPQETQYF.

This clonotype was recorded at least ten times. This sequence joins TRBV7-2 and TRBJ2-4, with unresolved D. Trimming cost V 0 bases and J 6 bases, with 12 bases left between them. The CDR3 covers 15 residues. CDR1 and CDR2 (germline): SGHTA, FQGNSA. In DNA form, the CDR3 reads TGTGCCAGCAGCTTAGCGGCTAACCGGGCAAACATTCAGTACTTC. Its protein is CASSLAANRANIQYF.